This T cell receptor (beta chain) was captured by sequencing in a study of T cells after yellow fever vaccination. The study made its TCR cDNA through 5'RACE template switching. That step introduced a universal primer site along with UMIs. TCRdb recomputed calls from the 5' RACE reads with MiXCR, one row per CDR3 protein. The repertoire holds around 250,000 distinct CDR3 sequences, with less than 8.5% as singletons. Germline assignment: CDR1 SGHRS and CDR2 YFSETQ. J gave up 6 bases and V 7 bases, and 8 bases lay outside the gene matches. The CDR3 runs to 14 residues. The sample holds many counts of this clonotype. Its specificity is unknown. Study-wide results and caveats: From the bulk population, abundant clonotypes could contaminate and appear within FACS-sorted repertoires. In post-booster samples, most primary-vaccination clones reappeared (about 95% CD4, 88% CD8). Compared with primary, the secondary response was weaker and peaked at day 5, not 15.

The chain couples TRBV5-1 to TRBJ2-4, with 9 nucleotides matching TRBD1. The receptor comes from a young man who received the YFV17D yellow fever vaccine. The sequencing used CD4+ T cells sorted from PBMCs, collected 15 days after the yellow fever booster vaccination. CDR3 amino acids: CASCPLDRGNIQYF. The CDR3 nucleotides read TGCGCCAGCTGTCCCTTGGACAGGGGAAACATTCAGTACTTC. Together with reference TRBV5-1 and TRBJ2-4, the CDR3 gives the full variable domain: KAGVTQTPRYLIKTRGQQVTLSCSPISGHRSVSWYQQTPGQGLQFLFEYFSETQRNKGNFPGRFSGRQFSNSRSEMNVSTLELGDSALYLCASCPLDRGNIQYFGAGTRLSVL.